Each of the 10 T cell receptor beta chains below was sequenced from the same sample in a study of T cell responses to AZD1222 COVID-19 vaccine. The protocol was immunoSEQ multiplex PCR, while the TCRdb copy is restricted to in-frame clones and leaves out a portion. Here the sample spans roughly 180,000 clones, 75% to 90% being singletons. The sample was peripheral blood, taken on day 0 of AZD1222 vaccination. The receptor source for this set is an adult in good health.

The chain couples TRBV9 to TRBJ2-3; 7 positions match TRBD2. CDR3 size: 16 residues. Unmatched junction bases numbered 4, after V lost 0 bases and J lost 0 bases. CDR1 is SGDLS and CDR2 is YYNGEE in the germline V gene. This CDR3 reads CASSVGNGGSTDTQYF. The CDR3 nucleotides read TGTGCCAGCAGCGTAGGGAACGGGGGGAGCACAGATACGCAGTATTTT.

V usage is TRBV6-5 and J usage is TRBJ2-3; weak D call: TRBD2 (5 bases). Germline CDR1 reads MNHEY; CDR2 reads SVGAGI. This CDR3 spans 14 amino acids. Trimming removed 4 bases from V and 4 bases from J, with 12 bases in between. The CDR3 DNA reads as TGTGCCAGCAGTTCCACTAGTGTGTCAGATACGCAGTATTTT. It is translated as CASSSTSVSDTQYF.

This clone was observed a single time. The chain employs TRBV5-4 and TRBJ2-7; D is undetermined. Germline CDR1 is SGHNT and CDR2 is YYREEE (reference sequence). The CDR3 loop spans 13 amino acids. V was clipped by 0 bases and J by 1 base, with 5 bases between them. CDR3 bases: TGTGCCAGCAGCTTGGACCGATCCTACGAGCAGTACGTC. It translates to CASSLDRSYEQYV.

V is TRBV11-1 and J is TRBJ2-2; D not certain. The CDR3 extends over 15 amino acids. V lost 4 bases and J 5 bases, leaving 14 bases between the germline ends. Germline values: CDR1 SGHAT, CDR2 FQDESV (reference sequence). In DNA, the CDR3 is TGTGCCAGCAGCTCCCCAGTGATCGTGACCGGGGAGCTGTTTTTT. It is translated as CASSSPVIVTGELFF. Looking up the rest from reference TRBV11-1 and TRBJ2-2 gives the full variable domain: EAEVAQSPRYKITEKSQAVAFWCDPISGHATLYWYRQILGQGPELLVQFQDESVVDDSQLPKDRFSAERLKGVDSTLKIQPAELGDSAMYLCASSSPVIVTGELFFGEGSRLTVL.

The chain employs TRBV30 and TRBJ1-5, with D hard to call. Germline values: CDR1 GTSNPN, CDR2 SVGIG (reference sequence). This CDR3 region has 12 residues. The V gene lost 1 base and the J gene lost 3 bases, with 4 bases spanning the gap. As DNA, the CDR3 is TGTGCCTGGAGTGGATCCAATCAGCCCCAGCATTTT. This codes for CAWSGSNQPQHF.

This clone was detected only once. CDR3 bases: TGTGCTAGCAGCTCGCTGGGACTAGCGGGGGATTCCTACGAGCAGTACGTC. Its protein is CASSSLGLAGDSYEQYV. The chain recombines TRBV7-7 with TRBJ2-7, with TRBD2 identical over 14 bases. The germline CDR1 and CDR2 sequences are SSHAT and FNYEAQ (reference sequence). This CDR3 has 17 amino acids.

This clone was observed a handful of times. The rearrangement links TRBV10-3 to TRBJ1-6; unclear D gene. The V end lost 3 bases, the J end lost 7 bases, and 19 bases lay between the germline ends. CDR1 is ENHRY and CDR2 is SYGVKD in the germline V gene. The CDR3 loop spans 17 amino acids. This chain's CDR3 is CAISDGKNQRANSPLHF. The CDR3 nucleotides read TGTGCCATCAGTGACGGAAAGAATCAGAGGGCAAATTCACCCCTCCACTTT.

This sequence joins TRBV7-3 and TRBJ1-1, with a possible D match to TRBD1 (5 bases). The CDR3 is 14 amino acids. Germline V gives CDR1 SGHTA, CDR2 FQGTGA. The V end was cut by 5 bases, the J end by 2 bases, with 12 bases between. The CDR3, as DNA: TGTGCCAGCAGCCCCTCACAGGTAAACACTGAAGCTTTCTTT. This encodes CASSPSQVNTEAFF.

The DNA of the CDR3 is TGTGCCAGCAGCGTAGCCCCAAGGACTGACACCGGGGAGCTGTTTTTT. Residues: CASSVAPRTDTGELFF. V and J are TRBV9 and TRBJ2-2, with a tentative D call TRBD2 (5 bases). This CDR3 has 16 amino acids. Germline CDR1 SGDLS, CDR2 YYNGEE. The ends were cut back, 0 bases at V and 3 bases at J, with 12 bases in the middle.

The CDR3 DNA follows: TGTGCCAGCAGTGAAGACCGGGACAGGATTTGGTTGCATGGCTACACCTTC. It codes for CASSEDRDRIWLHGYTF. The rearrangement uses TRBV6-1 and TRBJ1-2; 8 bases fit TRBD1. The junction had 13 bases not matched to a gene; V was cut back by 1 base and J by 6 bases. Germline V CDR1 and CDR2: MNHNS, SASEGT. The CDR3 has 17 residues.